The 26 T cell receptor beta chains below all came from one sample that was sequenced in a study of blood T cell repertoires in COVID-19. Some clones are missing from TCRdb's copy, which holds only in-frame ones; the method was immunoSEQ multiplex PCR. The sample holds a few hundred thousand clones; 89% are singletons and the top ten take around 4.6%. Sample: peripheral blood. These receptors were collected from a woman aged 40 to 50 who had recovered from COVID-19.

The chain joins TRBV10-3 to TRBJ1-2, with 7 positions matching TRBD1. J gave up 7 bases and V 6 bases, and 8 bases lay outside the gene matches. The CDR3 spans 13 residues. Germline V gene sequence: CDR1 ENHRY, CDR2 SYGVKD. In DNA, the CDR3 is TGTGCCATCAGGGCAGGGGGAGATGGTGGCTACACCTTC. Amino acids: CAIRAGGDGGYTF.

This clone was found a few times. The chain uses TRBV4-3 and TRBJ1-6; TRBD1 might be the D (6 bases). The CDR3 spans 16 residues. Trimming removed 0 bases from V and 9 bases from J, with 15 bases in between. Germline V gene data show CDR1 as LGHNA and CDR2 as YSLEER. In DNA form, the CDR3 reads TGCGCCAGCAGCCAAGAGGGGGCAGGGGTAGGTTCACCCCTCCACTTT. As protein: CASSQEGAGVGSPLHF.

The V gene is TRBV9, the J gene TRBJ2-5, with 7 bases aligning to TRBD2. V gave up 4 bases and J gave up 5 bases; unmatched junction bases: 14. The CDR3 spans 16 residues. Germline V CDR1 and CDR2: SGDLS, YYNGEE. CDR3 protein: CASSSHSSGIRETQYF. CDR3 nucleotide sequence: TGTGCCAGCAGCTCTCATTCTAGCGGCATTAGGGAGACCCAGTACTTC.

This clone was picked up one time. V gene TRBV12-3 or TRBV12-4 combines with J gene TRBJ2-1, with D possibly TRBD1 on 5 matching bases. Deletions cut 5 bases from V and 8 bases from J, with 13 bases between. This CDR3 has 13 residues. The CDR3 DNA follows: TGTGCCAGCAGTGGGGCAGCCAGCTATGAGCAGTTCTTC. This encodes CASSGAASYEQFF.

This chain connects TRBV19 to TRBJ2-1, with D uncertain. Germline CDR1 LNHDA, CDR2 SQIVND (reference sequence). V was trimmed by 2 bases and J by 2 bases, leaving 13 bases between them. The CDR3 loop spans 16 amino acids. The CDR3 DNA follows: TGTGCCAGTAGTATATCATCGAGAACGCCCTACAATGAGCAGTTCTTC. Protein product: CASSISSRTPYNEQFF.

The V and J genes are TRBV24-1 and TRBJ2-7, with a weak D call TRBD2 (5 bases). CDR1 and CDR2 (germline): KGHDR, SFDVKD. Trimming pared 9 bases from V and 7 bases from J, leaving 18 bases between. The CDR3 is 13 amino acids. The chain's CDR3 is CATRGPGKEEQYV. In DNA, the CDR3 is TGTGCCACCCGAGGCCCGGGGAAGGAAGAGCAGTACGTC.

This sequence joins TRBV9 and TRBJ2-1, with D perhaps TRBD2 (5 bases). CDR3 length equals 16 residues. Germline V gene data show CDR1 as SGDLS and CDR2 as YYNGEE. Trimming removed 4 bases from V and 9 bases from J, with 23 bases in between. The CDR3 sequence is CASSPDRVTGMSEQFF. In DNA, the CDR3 is TGTGCCAGCAGCCCCGACCGTGTGACGGGAATGAGTGAGCAGTTCTTC.

This chain links TRBV19 with TRBJ1-4, with D perhaps TRBD1 (5 bases). Trimming cost V 6 bases and J 8 bases, with 10 bases left between them. The germline V gene has CDR1 LNHDA and CDR2 SQIVND (reference sequence). The CDR3 is made up of 12 amino acids. This chain's CDR3 is CASRRRGEKLFF. CDR3 bases: TGTGCCAGTAGAAGGAGGGGCGAAAAACTGTTTTTT.

V gene TRBV15 combines with J gene TRBJ2-2; D possibly corresponds to TRBD1 (5 bases). Germline lookup yields CDR1 LNHNV and CDR2 YYDKDF (reference sequence). The CDR3 is made up of 14 amino acids. Trimming shortened V by 0 bases and J by 9 bases, and 11 bases separated the two germline ends. The CDR3: CATSRDQGTRELFF. Here the CDR3 DNA reads TGTGCCACCAGCAGAGATCAGGGAACCAGGGAGCTGTTTTTT.

The V call is TRBV4-1, the J call TRBJ2-2; D is possibly TRBD2 (5 bases). Trimming removed 7 bases from V and 4 bases from J, with 13 bases in between. Germline V gene sequence: CDR1 MGHRA, CDR2 YSYEKL. The CDR3 is 14 residues long. CDR3 sequence reads: CASTHPGGTGELFF. The CDR3 bases are TGCGCCAGCACCCACCCCGGAGGCACCGGGGAGCTGTTTTTT.

The V and J genes are TRBV6-5 and TRBJ2-1; TRBD2 aligns across 7 bases. This CDR3 has 13 residues. V shed 4 bases and J 8 bases; nucleotides not matched to a gene: 5. Germline CDR1 MNHEY, CDR2 SVGAGI. The CDR3 loop is CASSFTSVYEQFF. In DNA form, the CDR3 reads TGTGCCAGCAGTTTCACTAGCGTGTATGAGCAGTTCTTC.

This chain joins TRBV5-4 and TRBJ2-5; D is unclear. V shed 4 bases and J shed 5 bases, with 15 bases lying between them. The CDR3 consists of 14 residues. Germline V gene lookup returns CDR1 SGHNT and CDR2 YYREEE (reference sequence). CDR3 amino acids: CASSLDSFRETQYF. CDR3 bases: TGTGCCAGCAGCCTAGATAGTTTCCGGGAGACCCAGTACTTC.

The chain joins TRBV3-1 (or the pseudogene TRBV3-2) to TRBJ2-2; 8 positions match TRBD1. The junction had 6 bases not matched to a gene; V was cut back by 5 bases and J by 7 bases. From germline, CDR1 is LGHDT and CDR2 YNNKEL (reference sequence). The CDR3 loop spans 14 amino acids. CDR3 bases: TGTGCCAGCAGCAGGACAGGGATAAGCGGGGAGCTGTTTTTT. Encoded protein: CASSRTGISGELFF.

The chain is built from TRBV2 and TRBJ1-3; D gene uncertain. This CDR3 is 12 amino acids long. The germline CDR1 and CDR2 sequences are SNHLY and FYNNEI. The V end was cut by 6 bases, the J end by 2 bases, with 5 bases between. The CDR3 loop reads CASSGPGNTIYF. DNA for the CDR3: TGTGCCAGCAGCGGTCCTGGAAACACCATATATTTT.

The genes are TRBV9 and TRBJ2-1; unclear D gene. The V end lost 0 bases, the J end lost 1 base, and 11 bases lay between the germline ends. The CDR3 runs to 16 residues. Germline CDR1 is SGDLS and CDR2 is YYNGEE. The CDR3 DNA follows: TGTGCCAGCAGCGTAGGGGCAGAACCTTCCTACAATGAGCAGTTCTTC. This gives the protein CASSVGAEPSYNEQFF. Combining the CDR3 with reference TRBV9 and TRBJ2-1 gives the whole variable domain DSGVTQTPKHLITATGQRVTLRCSPRSGDLSVYWYQQSLDQGLQFLIQYYNGEERAKGNILERFSAQQFPDLHSELNLSSLELGDSALYFCASSVGAEPSYNEQFFGPGTRLTVL.

The chain joins TRBV7-8 to TRBJ1-4, with TRBD1 matching over 8 bases. Germline V gene sequence: CDR1 SGHVS, CDR2 FQNEAQ. The CDR3 contains 15 residues. V lost 5 bases, J lost 7 bases, and 9 bases stayed unmatched. This chain's CDR3 is CASSTRGQDGEKLFF. CDR3 bases: TGTGCCAGCAGCACCAGGGGGCAGGACGGTGAAAAACTGTTTTTT.

The rearrangement joins TRBV7-6 to TRBJ2-3; weak D call: TRBD1 (5 bases). The V gene's germline CDR1 is SGHVS and CDR2 FNYEAQ. CDR3 length: 15 residues. V was cut by 2 bases and J by 2 bases, with 11 bases left in between. CDR3 region: CASSLKGQPTDTQYF. DNA for the CDR3: TGTGCCAGCAGCTTAAAGGGGCAGCCCACAGATACGCAGTATTTT.

This rearrangement joins TRBV19 to TRBJ2-7, with 10 nucleotides matching TRBD1. The germline V gene has CDR1 LNHDA and CDR2 SQIVND (reference sequence). The CDR3 spans 14 residues. In DNA form, the CDR3 reads TGTGCTGCCGGGACAGGGGATGCTTCCTACGAGCAGTACTTC. It translates to CAAGTGDASYEQYF.

This chain uses TRBV5-6 with TRBJ1-5; no clear D. The CDR3 is made up of 12 amino acids. Deletions cut 1 base from V and 8 bases from J, with 7 bases between. CDR1 is SGHDT and CDR2 is YYEEEE in the germline V gene. In nucleotides, the CDR3 is TGTGCCAGCAGCTTGAAGAGTGAGCCCCAGCATTTT. Protein product: CASSLKSEPQHF. The full variable domain, with the rest looked up from reference TRBV5-6 and TRBJ1-5, is DAGVTQSPTHLIKTRGQQVTLRCSPKSGHDTVSWYQQALGQGPQFIFQYYEEEERQRGNFPDRFSGHQFPNYSSELNVNALLLGDSALYLCASSLKSEPQHFGDGTRLSIL.

This clone was seen a handful of times. The rearrangement uses TRBV19 and TRBJ1-5; 7 bases are a match to TRBD1. Germline CDR1 and CDR2: LNHDA and SQIVND (reference sequence). This CDR3 has 17 residues. The junction had 6 bases not matched to a gene; V was cut back by 1 base and J by 0 bases. The CDR3 spells CASSIVGTAYSNQPQHF. The CDR3 DNA sequence: TGTGCCAGTAGTATAGTCGGGACAGCTTATAGCAATCAGCCCCAGCATTTT.

The count of this clone is one. The chain has TRBV9 and TRBJ2-1; TRBD2 matches 14 bases. From germline, CDR1 is SGDLS and CDR2 YYNGEE. The CDR3 totals 15 residues. The V gene end was trimmed by 5 bases and the J gene end by 9 bases; junction bases not matched to a gene: 7. The CDR3 DNA is TGTGCCAGCAGACGAGGACTAGCGGGAGGTCGTGAGCAGTTCTTC. It specifies CASRRGLAGGREQFF.

This clone was detected once. V is TRBV2 and J is TRBJ1-3, with D possibly TRBD1 on 5 matching bases. The V gene lost 8 bases and the J gene lost 0 bases, with 14 bases spanning the gap. Germline CDR1 SNHLY, CDR2 FYNNEI. This CDR3 has 15 residues. CDR3 in DNA: TGTGCCAGCGGCTCAGCAGGGATCTCTGGAAACACCATATATTTT. Its translation is CASGSAGISGNTIYF.

The genes are TRBV7-2 and TRBJ1-1, with a tentative D call TRBD1 (5 bases). The CDR3 length is 15 residues. Germline V CDR1 and CDR2: SGHTA, FQGNSA. V was clipped by 1 base and J by 1 base, with 10 bases between them. The CDR3 region has the DNA TGTGCCAGCAGCTTAGTTGGGGGGAGGAACACTGAAGCTTTCTTT. Translating gives CASSLVGGRNTEAFF.

The rearrangement links TRBV19 to TRBJ2-1; 7 bases match TRBD1. The V gene end was trimmed by 7 bases and the J gene end by 0 bases; junction bases not matched to a gene: 6. The CDR3 sequence is 15 residues long. In germline, CDR1 is LNHDA, CDR2 SQIVND (reference sequence). The chain's CDR3 is CASIRQGSSYNEQFF. The CDR3, as DNA: TGTGCCAGTATTCGACAGGGCAGCTCCTACAATGAGCAGTTCTTC. The full variable domain, in which reference TRBV19 and TRBJ2-1 provide the parts outside the CDR3, is DGGITQSPKYLFRKEGQNVTLSCEQNLNHDAMYWYRQDPGQGLRLIYYSQIVNDFQKGDIAEGYSVSREKKESFPLTVTSAQKNPTAFYLCASIRQGSSYNEQFFGPGTRLTVL.

The genes are TRBV7-9 and TRBJ2-7, with 8 nucleotides matching TRBD1. Germline values: CDR1 SEHNR, CDR2 FQNEAQ (reference sequence). V gave up 8 bases and J gave up 4 bases; unmatched junction bases: 10. This CDR3 is 14 amino acids long. The CDR3 loop reads CASRGADRAYEQYF. CDR3 DNA sequence: TGTGCCAGCCGAGGTGCGGACAGGGCTTACGAGCAGTACTTC.

This chain connects TRBV7-9 to TRBJ1-6, with D maybe TRBD1 (5 bases). V was clipped by 4 bases and J by 11 bases, with 12 bases between them. The germline V gene encodes CDR1 SEHNR and CDR2 FQNEAQ (reference sequence). CDR3 length: 13 amino acids. The CDR3 is CASSSHQGAPLHF. For the CDR3, the DNA is TGTGCCAGCAGCTCCCACCAGGGCGCACCCCTCCACTTT.